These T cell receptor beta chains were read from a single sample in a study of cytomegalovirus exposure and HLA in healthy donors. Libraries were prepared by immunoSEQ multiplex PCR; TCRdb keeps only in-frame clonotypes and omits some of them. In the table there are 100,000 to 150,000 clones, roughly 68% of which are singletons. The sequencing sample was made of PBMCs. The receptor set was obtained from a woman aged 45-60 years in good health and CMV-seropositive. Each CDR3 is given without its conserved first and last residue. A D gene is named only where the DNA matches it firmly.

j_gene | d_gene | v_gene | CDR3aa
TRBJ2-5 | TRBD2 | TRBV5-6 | ASSQTSSRAQETQY
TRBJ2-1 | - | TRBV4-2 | ASSHPGGGLGDEQF
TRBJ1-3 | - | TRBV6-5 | ASRTTGSGNTIY
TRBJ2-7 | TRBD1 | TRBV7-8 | ASSLWAGTGAYEQY
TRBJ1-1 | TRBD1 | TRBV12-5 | ANQGGANTEAF
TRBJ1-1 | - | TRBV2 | ASSEREGTEAF
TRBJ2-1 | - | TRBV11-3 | ASSRAGAGSSYNEQF
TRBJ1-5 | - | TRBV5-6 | ASSAGGGSNQPQH
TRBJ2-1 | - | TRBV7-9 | ASSSQGLKGYNEQF
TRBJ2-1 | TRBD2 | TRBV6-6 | ASSPMLAGVINEQF
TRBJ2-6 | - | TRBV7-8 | ASSSPGSGANVLT
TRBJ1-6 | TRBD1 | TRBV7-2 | ASRGRTGGHSPLH
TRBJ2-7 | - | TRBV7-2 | ASSLALGDRSYEQY
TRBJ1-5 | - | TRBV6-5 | ASSPTGISNQPQH
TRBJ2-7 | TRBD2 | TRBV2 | ATNSGGTSSYEQY
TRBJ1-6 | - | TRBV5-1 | ASSSASSYNSPLH
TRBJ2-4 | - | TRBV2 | ASSDWGVAKNIQY
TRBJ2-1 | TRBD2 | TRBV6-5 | ASSYSTSGVGEQF
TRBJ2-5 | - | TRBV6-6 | ASSLGGAGQETQY
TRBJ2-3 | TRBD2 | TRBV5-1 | ASSLARSGGSDTQY
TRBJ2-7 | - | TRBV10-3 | AISESGGEQY
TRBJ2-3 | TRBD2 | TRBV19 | ASSYGGEGTDTQY